This T cell receptor (beta chain) was identified during a study of cytomegalovirus exposure and HLA in healthy donors. This cohort consisted of healthy bone marrow donors. The PCR ran on 60 Vbeta and 13 Jbeta primers. Method: immunoSEQ multiplex PCR; TCRdb's copy keeps in-frame clones and lacks some. The sample shows some 180,000 clones, 73% of them seen only once. The CDR3 length is 15 residues. From germline, CDR1 is SGDLS and CDR2 YYNGEE. V was clipped by 6 bases and J by 4 bases; unmatched bases: 12. This TCR was recovered from a woman aged 18-29 years in good health and CMV-seropositive. The chain joins TRBV9 to TRBJ2-5, with 7 bases aligning to TRBD2. Input material: PBMCs. The chain's CDR3 is CASNSAGDSGETQYF. The DNA for the CDR3 is TGTGCCAGCAACTCCGCGGGGGACTCCGGAGAGACCCAGTACTTC. Full variable domain (remainder filled in from reference TRBV9 and TRBJ2-5): DSGVTQTPKHLITATGQRVTLRCSPRSGDLSVYWYQQSLDQGLQFLIQYYNGEERAKGNILERFSAQQFPDLHSELNLSSLELGDSALYFCASNSAGDSGETQYFGPGTRLLVL.